This passage covers 29 T cell receptor beta chains from one sample sequenced in a study of vaccination effects on CD4 cells after COVID-19. Using viral peptide pools, the ViraFEST assay grew out antigen-specific CD4+ T cells prior to sequencing. Cells that had been cultured for 10 days were the source of isolated CD4+ T cells. Every participant took two doses of the BNT162b2 or mRNA-1273 vaccine. The antigens these receptors bind are not known. Generated by immunoSEQ multiplex PCR, the TCRdb table keeps only in-frame clones and is missing some. Of approximately 30,000 clones in the sample, roughly 78% were seen once. The sequencing here drew on CD4+ T cells from PBMCs cultured with HCoV-NL63 spike peptides, taken after COVID-19 vaccination. Every receptor here comes from a human donor who received a COVID-19 vaccine. Some clones in this sample may be carry-over from other donors' samples.

In this sample, this clone turned up a few times. V usage is TRBV5-4 and J usage is TRBJ1-1; TRBD1 might be the D (5 bases). The length of the CDR3 is 14 residues. Germline V gene data show CDR1 as SGHNT and CDR2 as YYREEE (reference sequence). V was cut by 1 base and J by 5 bases, with 12 bases left in between. This CDR3 reads CASSLREKGTEAFF. The CDR3 coding sequence is TGTGCCAGCAGCTTGAGGGAGAAGGGGACTGAAGCTTTCTTT.

The chain employs TRBV18 and TRBJ1-1, with 7 bases identical to TRBD1. The length of the CDR3 is 17 residues. Losses at the gene ends were 4 bases for V and 2 bases for J; bases not matched to a gene: 13. The germline CDR1 and CDR2 sequences are KGHSH and LQKENI. CDR3 nucleotides: TGTGCCAGCTCACGCAACGCGGGGACAGCCGATAACACTGAAGCTTTCTTT. Protein sequence: CASSRNAGTADNTEAFF.

J is TRBJ2-5 and V is TRBV24-1; D is possibly TRBD1 or TRBD2 (5 bases each). The V gene's germline CDR1 is KGHDR and CDR2 SFDVKD. The CDR3 is made up of 14 amino acids. V dropped 3 bases and J dropped 7 bases, with 14 bases sitting between them. The CDR3 sequence: CATSDQGTEGTQYF. The DNA of the CDR3 is TGTGCCACCAGTGATCAAGGGACCGAGGGGACCCAGTACTTC.

The chain combines TRBV20-1 with TRBJ2-1; no clear D gene. The germline gives CDR1 DFQATT, CDR2 SNEGSKA (reference sequence). This CDR3 is built from 11 residues. Trimming cost V 1 base and J 9 bases, with 7 bases left between them. CDR3 bases: TGCAGTGCTAGAGTGGTTGGTGAGCAGTTCTTC. It codes for CSARVVGEQFF.

The chain employs TRBV2 and TRBJ1-2, with D unresolved. The CDR3 extends over 12 amino acids. The ends were cut back, 3 bases at V and 3 bases at J, with 5 bases in the middle. Germline V gives CDR1 SNHLY, CDR2 FYNNEI. For the CDR3, the DNA is TGTGCCAGCAGTGACACTCACTATGGCTACACCTTC. Protein sequence: CASSDTHYGYTF.

The genes are TRBV5-1 and TRBJ2-5; 8 positions agree with TRBD2. With V trimmed by 2 bases and J by 2 bases, 17 bases remained unmatched. Germline CDR1 and CDR2: SGHRS and YFSETQ. The CDR3 contains 19 residues. As DNA, the CDR3 is TGCGCCAGCAGCTTAGCCCCCCAGTCGAGCGGGGGTCGACAAGAGACCCAGTACTTC. This translates into CASSLAPQSSGGRQETQYF.

This chain uses TRBV6-6 with TRBJ1-3, with a tentative D call TRBD1 (6 bases). This CDR3 has 17 residues. The ends were cut back, 5 bases at V and 0 bases at J, with 17 bases in the middle. In germline, CDR1 is MNHNY, CDR2 SVGAGI (reference sequence). The CDR3 sequence: CASSLGQSPSSGNTIYF. The CDR3, as DNA: TGTGCCAGCAGTCTCGGACAGTCTCCAAGCTCTGGAAACACCATATATTTT.

This sequence joins TRBV29-1 and TRBJ1-5; 8 bases line up with TRBD1. Germline-derived CDR1 and CDR2 are SQVTM and ANQGSEA. V shed 5 bases and J 1 base; nucleotides not matched to a gene: 1. The CDR3 covers 13 residues. The CDR3 DNA follows: TGCAGCGTTAGACAGGGGAGCAATCAGCCCCAGCATTTT. As protein: CSVRQGSNQPQHF.

This CDR3 is CASSLVGLRGGSTDTQYF. In DNA, the CDR3 is TGTGCCAGCAGCTTGGTAGGACTGCGGGGGGGAAGCACAGATACGCAGTATTTT. The rearrangement uses TRBV5-4 and TRBJ2-3, with 9 bases lining up with TRBD2. Germline V gene sequence: CDR1 SGHNT, CDR2 YYREEE (reference sequence). This CDR3 region has 18 residues. The ends lost 0 bases at V and 0 bases at J; junction bases unmatched: 8.

V usage is TRBV5-5 and J usage is TRBJ2-7; D unclear. This CDR3 contains 14 residues. V was pared by 1 base and J by 2 bases, with 10 bases between. Germline CDR1 is SGHKS and CDR2 is YYEKEE (reference sequence). The CDR3 DNA is TGTGCCAGCAGCTTGTCTTTTACGGCCTACGAGCAGTACGTC. Amino acids: CASSLSFTAYEQYV.

This clone was counted a single time. The V gene is TRBV5-6, the J gene TRBJ2-6; D remains ambiguous. V was cut by 1 base and J by 1 base, with 9 bases left in between. This CDR3 region has 16 residues. In germline, CDR1 is SGHDT, CDR2 YYEEEE. In nucleotides, the CDR3 is TGTGCCAGCAGCTTGTTGGCCGCGTCTGGGGCCAACGTCCTGACTTTC. Translation gives CASSLLAASGANVLTF.

The table lists this clone with a count of one. The chain combines TRBV29-1 with TRBJ1-1; the D gene is possibly TRBD1 (5 bases). V was pared by 7 bases and J by 3 bases, with 15 bases between. The CDR3 sequence is 13 residues long. In germline, CDR1 is SQVTM, CDR2 ANQGSEA. CDR3 in amino acids: CSAGAGLYTEAFF. The DNA for the CDR3 is TGCAGCGCCGGGGCCGGGTTGTACACTGAAGCTTTCTTT. Complete variable domain (other parts from reference TRBV29-1 and TRBJ1-1): SAVISQKPSRDICQRGTSLTIQCQVDSQVTMMFWYRQQPGQSLTLIATANQGSEATYESGFVIDKFPISRPNLTFSTLTVSNMSPEDSSIYLCSAGAGLYTEAFFGQGTRLTVV.

CDR3 region: CASSLRTGEAFF. The DNA of the CDR3 is TGTGCCAGCAGTTTAAGAACAGGGGAAGCTTTCTTT. This chain links TRBV28 with TRBJ1-1; weak D call: TRBD1 (6 bases). This CDR3 contains 12 residues. Trimming pared 2 bases from V and 8 bases from J, leaving 9 bases between. CDR1 and CDR2 (germline): MDHEN, SYDVKM.

The CDR3 sequence is CASSQDPQGNTIYF. CDR3 bases: TGCGCCAGCAGCCAAGATCCCCAGGGAAACACCATATATTTT. V gene TRBV4-3 combines with J gene TRBJ1-3; no reliable D call. Germline CDR1 LGHNA, CDR2 YSLEER. V lost 0 bases, J lost 4 bases, and 7 bases lay in between. This CDR3 contains 14 residues.

The V and J genes are TRBV6-5 and TRBJ1-1; TRBD1 is a possible D gene (6 bases). The V and J ends lost 7 bases and 9 bases respectively, with 21 bases between them. Germline V CDR1 and CDR2: MNHEY, SVGAGI. The CDR3 extends over 14 amino acids. DNA of the CDR3: TGTGCCAGCACCGTACCGGGACGGACAGCTCAAGCTTTCTTT. It translates to CASTVPGRTAQAFF.

The chain employs TRBV6-5 and TRBJ1-5, with unresolved D. V was pared by 6 bases and J by 5 bases, with 8 bases between. Germline V gives CDR1 MNHEY, CDR2 SVGAGI. The CDR3 covers 12 residues. The CDR3: CASSLGYQPQHF. CDR3 DNA sequence: TGTGCCAGCAGCCTAGGTTATCAGCCCCAGCATTTT.

A few counts support this clone. This rearrangement joins TRBV5-4 to TRBJ2-3; perhaps TRBD2 as D (5 bases). The CDR3 is 14 amino acids. Germline CDR1 reads SGHNT; CDR2 reads YYREEE (reference sequence). V was clipped by 1 base and J by 4 bases, with 10 bases between them. The DNA for the CDR3 is TGTGCCAGCAGCTTGTCCGCGGGTCCAGATACGCAGTATTTT. It translates to CASSLSAGPDTQYF.

V gene TRBV18 combines with J gene TRBJ2-5; 13 nucleotides agree with TRBD2. Germline V gives CDR1 KGHSH, CDR2 LQKENI. V lost 6 bases to trimming and J lost 1 base; unmatched junction nucleotides: 2. The CDR3 is made up of 15 amino acids. This CDR3 reads CASSRTSGGQETQYF. In nucleotides, the CDR3 is TGTGCCAGCTCCCGGACTAGCGGGGGCCAAGAGACCCAGTACTTC. The variable domain in full, completed from reference TRBV18 and TRBJ2-5, reads NAGVMQNPRHLVRRRGQEARLRCSPMKGHSHVYWYRQLPEEGLKFMVYLQKENIIDESGMPKERFSAEFPKEGPSILRIQQVVRGDSAAYFCASSRTSGGQETQYFGPGTRLLVL.

The chain recombines TRBV2 with TRBJ2-3; D ambiguous. V lost 8 bases and J 0 bases, leaving 12 bases between the germline ends. Per germline, CDR1 SNHLY and CDR2 FYNNEI. The CDR3 contains 14 residues. The CDR3 here is CASSDKTSTDTQYF. The CDR3 DNA is TGTGCCAGCTCTGACAAGACAAGCACAGATACGCAGTATTTT.

The chain carries TRBV2 and TRBJ1-3; 9 bases line up with TRBD1. The CDR3 extends over 15 amino acids. The V gene's germline CDR1 is SNHLY and CDR2 FYNNEI. V gave up 6 bases and J gave up 1 base; unmatched junction bases: 4. The CDR3 sequence: CASRQGAASGNTIYF. CDR3 nucleotide sequence: TGTGCCAGCAGACAGGGGGCTGCGTCTGGAAACACCATATATTTT.

The count of this clone is one. This sequence joins TRBV6-6 and TRBJ2-4; maybe TRBD1 (5 bases). The CDR3 contains 16 residues. The V and J ends lost 1 base and 9 bases respectively, with 19 bases between them. The germline CDR1 and CDR2 sequences are MNHNY and SVGAGI (reference sequence). DNA for the CDR3: TGTGCCAGCAGTTACTATCTAGGGGAAGGATTTGGCATTCAGTACTTC. Its protein is CASSYYLGEGFGIQYF.

This clone was seen a single time. The rearrangement joins TRBV7-2 to TRBJ2-7; the match to TRBD1 covers 7 bases. V dropped 5 bases and J dropped 3; count of bases not matched to a gene: 4. CDR1 and CDR2 from the germline V gene are SGHTA and FQGNSA. This CDR3 is 13 amino acids long. CDR3 amino acids: CASSKDRVYEQYV. Here the CDR3 DNA reads TGTGCCAGCAGCAAAGACAGGGTCTACGAGCAGTACGTC.

CDR3 sequence reads: CASSELEPDRGLHEQYV. CDR3 DNA: TGTGCCAGCAGTGAATTAGAACCGGACAGGGGGCTCCACGAGCAGTACGTC. The chain links TRBV2 to TRBJ2-7; 11 bases match TRBD1. The CDR3 is 17 residues long. The germline CDR1 and CDR2 sequences are SNHLY and FYNNEI. Germline trimming cut 2 bases from V and 5 bases from J; bases unmatched to any gene: 11.

V usage is TRBV29-1 and J usage is TRBJ1-2, with no clear D. Trimming stripped 3 bases from V and 7 bases from J, with 3 bases between. Germline CDR1 is SQVTM and CDR2 is ANQGSEA. This CDR3 has 9 amino acids. The CDR3 is CSVEAGYTF. CDR3 DNA sequence: TGCAGCGTTGAGGCTGGCTACACCTTC.

This chain connects TRBV5-1 to TRBJ2-2, with D possibly TRBD2 on 5 matching bases. The CDR3 consists of 14 residues. CDR1 SGHRS and CDR2 YFSETQ come from the germline V gene. The V and J ends lost 0 bases and 5 bases respectively, with 8 bases between them. In DNA, the CDR3 is TGCGCCAGCAGCTTGGCGGGAAGGACCGGGGAGCTGTTTTTT. It yields the protein CASSLAGRTGELFF.

V gene TRBV4-2 combines with J gene TRBJ1-3, with TRBD1 identical over 7 bases. CDR1 and CDR2 (germline): LGHNA, YNFKEQ. There are 16 residues in the CDR3. J gave up 2 bases and V 0 bases, and 4 bases lay outside the gene matches. This CDR3 is CASSQDLTGAGNTIYF. The CDR3, as DNA: TGTGCCAGCAGCCAAGATCTTACAGGGGCTGGAAACACCATATATTTT.

The gene calls are TRBV5-6 and TRBJ1-1; D is perhaps TRBD1 (5 bases). V lost 4 bases, J lost 1 base, and 11 bases lay in between. The CDR3 totals 14 residues. CDR1 and CDR2 (germline): SGHDT, YYEEEE. CDR3 region: CASSLGGKNTEAFF. The CDR3 DNA reads TGTGCCAGCAGCCTCGGGGGGAAGAACACTGAAGCTTTCTTT.

Worth noting for this clone: Other nucleotide sequences from this sample produce the same CDR3. The J gene is TRBJ1-5, the V gene TRBV24-1, with a weak D call TRBD1 (5 bases). This CDR3 region has 12 residues. Germline CDR1 KGHDR, CDR2 SFDVKD. The V end lost 3 bases, the J end lost 7 bases, and 6 bases lay between the germline ends. Here the CDR3 DNA reads TGTGCCACCAGTGATCGGGACCAGCCCCAGCATTTT. Translating gives CATSDRDQPQHF.

The CDR3 loop reads CSVEGPGYTF. Here the CDR3 DNA reads TGCAGCGTTGAAGGCCCTGGCTACACCTTC. The J gene is TRBJ1-2, the V gene TRBV29-1, with no clear D. This CDR3 is built from 10 residues. Trimming took 1 base from V and 7 from J, leaving 4 bases between them. CDR1 SQVTM and CDR2 ANQGSEA come from the germline V gene.